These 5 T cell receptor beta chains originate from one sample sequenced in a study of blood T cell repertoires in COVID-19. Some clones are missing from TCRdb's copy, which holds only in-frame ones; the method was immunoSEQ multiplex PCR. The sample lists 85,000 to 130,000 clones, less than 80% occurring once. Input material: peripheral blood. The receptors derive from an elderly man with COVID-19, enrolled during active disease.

For the CDR3, the DNA is TGTGCCAGCAGGATACCAGGGTGGGGAGAGACCCAGTACTTC. It specifies CASRIPGWGETQYF. The V gene is TRBV6-6, the J gene TRBJ2-5, with D perhaps matching TRBD1 (5 bases). With 6 bases removed from V and 4 bases from J, the gap between germline ends came to 15 bases. The CDR3 totals 14 residues. From germline, CDR1 is MNHNY and CDR2 SVGAGI (reference sequence).

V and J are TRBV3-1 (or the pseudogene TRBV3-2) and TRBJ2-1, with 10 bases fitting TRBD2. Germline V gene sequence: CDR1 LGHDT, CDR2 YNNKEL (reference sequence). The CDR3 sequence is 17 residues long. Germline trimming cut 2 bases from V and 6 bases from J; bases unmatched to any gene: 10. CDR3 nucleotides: TGTGCCAGCAGCCAAAGGCCTAGCGGGAGCTGGGGCAATGAGCAGTTCTTC. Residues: CASSQRPSGSWGNEQFF.

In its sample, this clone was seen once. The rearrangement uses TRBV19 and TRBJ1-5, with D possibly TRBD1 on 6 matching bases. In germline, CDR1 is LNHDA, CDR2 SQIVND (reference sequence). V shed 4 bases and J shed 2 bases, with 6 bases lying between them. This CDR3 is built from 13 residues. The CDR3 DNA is TGTGCCAGTAGTAACAGGGGCAATCAGCCCCAGCATTTT. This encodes CASSNRGNQPQHF.

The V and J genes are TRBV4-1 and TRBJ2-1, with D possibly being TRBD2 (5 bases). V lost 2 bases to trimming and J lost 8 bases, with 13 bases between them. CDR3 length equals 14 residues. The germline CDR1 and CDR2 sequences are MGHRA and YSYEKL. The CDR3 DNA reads TGCGCCAGCAGCCAACGGGGTCGCGGCGATGAGCAGTTCTTC. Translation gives CASSQRGRGDEQFF.

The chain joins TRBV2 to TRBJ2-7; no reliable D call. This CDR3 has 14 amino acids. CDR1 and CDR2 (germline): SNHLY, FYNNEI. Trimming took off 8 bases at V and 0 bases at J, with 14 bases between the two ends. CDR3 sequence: CASEPDRSSYEQYF. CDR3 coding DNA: TGTGCCAGCGAGCCCGATCGGAGCTCCTACGAGCAGTACTTC.